Reported below is one T cell receptor (beta chain). The CDR3 runs 13 residues. Germline lookup yields CDR1 MRHNA and CDR2 SNTAGT. Trimming took 6 bases from V and 1 from J, leaving 9 bases between them. Individuals aged roughly 18 to 100 years were recruited from 24 US areas. Per the authors' pipeline: It was from reference gene primer amplification that nucleated cell counts were estimated. Profiling relied on immunoSEQ multiplex PCR, and the TCRdb table lists in-frame clones only, not all of them. V and J calls and clone size are those listed in that table; D and trimming were worked out from the DNA. The data hold around 200,000 clones, with roughly 86% observed a single time. These data come from a study of blood T cell repertoires in COVID-19. About the research overall: Both acute and convalescent COVID-19 samples were obtained from the United States, Italy and Spain. Sample material is recorded as cDNA or gDNA derived from T cells, B-cell-depleted T cells, or PBMCs.

Material for sequencing was PBMCs or T cells enriched from blood (not recorded which). This chain connects TRBV6-4 to TRBJ2-5, with D unresolved. The TCR originated in a man aged 35-49 years with acute COVID-19. The DNA of the CDR3 is TGTGCCAGCAGGGGCGACGGCCAAGAGACCCAGTACTTC. Its protein is CASRGDGQETQYF.